This passage covers 20 T cell receptor beta chains from one sample sequenced in a study of T cell changes during pregnancy in multiple sclerosis. Clones were read by immunoSEQ multiplex PCR, and TCRdb kept only the in-frame ones, dropping some. Found here are 70,000 to 80,000 clones, over 85% of them singletons; the top ten hold about 4%. This sample comprised peripheral blood, obtained after pregnancy. The receptor source for this set is a female donor in good health, enrolled as a control in a pregnancy study.

This chain uses TRBV15 with TRBJ1-4, with TRBD1 matching over 9 bases. This CDR3 is built from 13 residues. The germline CDR1 and CDR2 sequences are LNHNV and YYDKDF (reference sequence). V lost 5 bases, J lost 6 bases, and 1 base stayed unmatched. CDR3 sequence (DNA): TGTGCCACCAGCCGGACAGGGGATGAAAAACTGTTTTTT. It encodes CATSRTGDEKLFF.

This rearrangement joins TRBV28 to TRBJ1-5; 7 positions match TRBD1. There are 16 residues in the CDR3. V shed 0 bases and J 3 bases; nucleotides not matched to a gene: 5. Germline V gene lookup returns CDR1 MDHEN and CDR2 SYDVKM. The CDR3 sequence is CASSLWTGRYNQPQHF. The CDR3, as DNA: TGTGCCAGCAGTTTATGGACAGGGCGGTACAATCAGCCCCAGCATTTT.

The chain couples TRBV5-1 to TRBJ2-5, with 7 bases matching TRBD1. Looked up from germline, CDR1 is SGHRS and CDR2 is YFSETQ. The V and J ends lost 4 bases and 5 bases, in that order; junction bases with no gene match: 5. The CDR3 is 13 residues long. CDR3 sequence: CASSQTGSETQYF. The CDR3 DNA reads TGCGCCAGCAGCCAGACAGGGTCCGAGACCCAGTACTTC. The complete variable domain, with remaining parts taken from reference TRBV5-1 and TRBJ2-5, reads KAGVTQTPRYLIKTRGQQVTLSCSPISGHRSVSWYQQTPGQGLQFLFEYFSETQRNKGNFPGRFSGRQFSNSRSEMNVSTLELGDSALYLCASSQTGSETQYFGPGTRLLVL.

The V and J genes are TRBV28 and TRBJ2-2, with 11 positions matching TRBD1. Looked up from germline, CDR1 is MDHEN and CDR2 is SYDVKM. V was clipped by 1 base and J by 6 bases; unmatched bases: 7. The CDR3 length is 17 residues. The CDR3 loop is CASSLLAGTGGSGELFF. CDR3 bases: TGTGCCAGCAGTTTATTGGCCGGGACAGGGGGTTCCGGGGAGCTGTTTTTT.

The J gene is TRBJ2-1, the V gene TRBV4-2, with TRBD1 identical over 10 bases. Germline V gene lookup returns CDR1 LGHNA and CDR2 YNFKEQ. The V gene end was trimmed by 1 base and the J gene end by 7 bases; junction bases not matched to a gene: 10. CDR3 length: 17 amino acids. This CDR3 reads CASSQAPGQGFFNEQFF. CDR3 nucleotide sequence: TGTGCCAGCAGCCAAGCACCGGGACAGGGGTTTTTTAATGAGCAGTTCTTC.

The chain carries TRBV6-1 and TRBJ2-5; 9 bases agree with TRBD1. The junction had 7 bases not matched to a gene; V was cut back by 6 bases and J by 2 bases. The CDR3 has 15 amino acids. Germline lookup yields CDR1 MNHNS and CDR2 SASEGT. Here the CDR3 reads CASSPYRGRQETQYF. CDR3 nucleotides: TGTGCCAGCAGCCCGTACAGGGGGCGGCAAGAGACCCAGTACTTC.

The chain uses TRBV11-1 and TRBJ2-7; no clear D. Germline CDR1 is SGHAT and CDR2 is FQDESV (reference sequence). The CDR3 contains 13 residues. Between the trimmed V and J ends, which lost 3 bases and 0 bases, there was a span of 6 bases. Here the CDR3 reads CASSFDSSYEQYF. The CDR3 nucleotides are TGTGCCAGCAGCTTCGATAGCTCCTACGAGCAGTACTTC.

The chain has TRBV7-9 and TRBJ2-2; a weak D match, TRBD2 (5 bases). This CDR3 region has 15 residues. The germline V gene encodes CDR1 SEHNR and CDR2 FQNEAQ (reference sequence). V was cut by 4 bases and J by 1 base, with 10 bases left in between. The CDR3 loop reads CASSSYGGNTGELFF. The CDR3 DNA follows: TGTGCCAGCAGCTCCTATGGAGGGAACACCGGGGAGCTGTTTTTT.

This sequence joins TRBV5-1 and TRBJ2-3, with a tentative D call TRBD2 (5 bases). Trimming took 0 bases from V and 3 from J, leaving 14 bases between them. Germline V lookup: CDR1 SGHRS, CDR2 YFSETQ. The CDR3 extends over 16 amino acids. The CDR3 here is CASSLVASRLTDTQYF. The CDR3 DNA follows: TGCGCCAGCAGCTTGGTGGCTAGCAGACTAACAGATACGCAGTATTTT.

This clone occurred a few times. The chain joins TRBV28 to TRBJ1-5; 9 bases fit TRBD1. Per the germline V gene, CDR1 is MDHEN and CDR2 is SYDVKM. The CDR3 is 15 amino acids. After removal of 4 bases from V and 5 bases from J, the junction contained 6 bases not matched to a gene. The CDR3 region has the DNA TGTGCCAGCAGTTCCCGGGACAGGGCCGATCAGCCCCAGCATTTT. Residues: CASSSRDRADQPQHF.

The rearrangement uses TRBV10-3 and TRBJ1-2, with 7 positions matching TRBD1. The germline gives CDR1 ENHRY, CDR2 SYGVKD. The V and J ends lost 6 bases and 0 bases, in that order; junction bases with no gene match: 13. This CDR3 comprises 17 residues. The CDR3, as DNA: TGTGCCATCAGCAGACAGGGTTCCCTGGCTACTAACTATGGCTACACCTTC. Translation: CAISRQGSLATNYGYTF.

The chain employs TRBV30 and TRBJ1-4, with D possibly matching TRBD1 (6 bases). Germline V gives CDR1 GTSNPN, CDR2 SVGIG (reference sequence). The germline V and J ends were trimmed by 2 bases and 0 bases, with 13 bases remaining between them. CDR3 size: 16 residues. DNA for the CDR3: TGTGCCTGGAGTAAGGGGGACACAACAACTAATGAAAAACTGTTTTTT. This sequence encodes CAWSKGDTTTNEKLFF.

The V gene is TRBV4-1, the J gene TRBJ2-7; the match to TRBD2 covers 8 bases. V shed 0 bases and J 1 base; nucleotides not matched to a gene: 8. The germline V gene encodes CDR1 MGHRA and CDR2 YSYEKL. The CDR3 length is 17 residues. This chain's CDR3 is CASSQELRGEGSYEQYF. The CDR3 DNA reads TGCGCCAGCAGCCAAGAACTGCGGGGGGAGGGGTCCTACGAGCAGTACTTC.

This chain links TRBV27 with TRBJ2-2, with TRBD1 as a possible D gene (6 bases). Trimming removed 6 bases at V and 1 base at J, with 9 bases between. The CDR3 has 14 residues. Germline lookup yields CDR1 MNHEY and CDR2 SMNVEV (reference sequence). This CDR3 reads CASRTGQNTGELFF. The CDR3 DNA follows: TGTGCCAGCAGGACGGGACAGAACACCGGGGAGCTGTTTTTT.

The CDR3 here is CASSPAATDNTEAFF. The DNA for the CDR3 is TGCGCCAGCAGCCCCGCCGCGACAGACAACACTGAAGCTTTCTTT. The V gene is TRBV5-1, the J gene TRBJ1-1; possible D gene TRBD1, 5 bases. V was cut by 4 bases and J by 2 bases, with 15 bases left in between. The CDR3 totals 15 residues. CDR1 and CDR2 from the germline V gene are SGHRS and YFSETQ. The complete variable domain, with remaining parts taken from reference TRBV5-1 and TRBJ1-1, reads KAGVTQTPRYLIKTRGQQVTLSCSPISGHRSVSWYQQTPGQGLQFLFEYFSETQRNKGNFPGRFSGRQFSNSRSEMNVSTLELGDSALYLCASSPAATDNTEAFFGQGTRLTVV.

The V call is TRBV23-1, the J call TRBJ1-1; D is undetermined. TRBV23-1 is an open reading frame, and its role is uncertain. The CDR3 is made up of 14 amino acids. Between the trimmed V and J ends, which lost 0 bases and 5 bases, there was a span of 10 bases. CDR3 DNA sequence: TGCGCCAGCAGTCAATCGCAGGTAAGGACTGAAGCTTTCTTT. Protein sequence: CASSQSQVRTEAFF.

The chain has TRBV4-3 and TRBJ2-7, with D perhaps TRBD2 (7 bases). CDR3 length: 14 residues. Germline CDR1 and CDR2: LGHNA and YSLEER. Trimming removed 3 bases from V and 4 bases from J, with 13 bases in between. The CDR3 spells CASSHRGGGYEQYF. CDR3 DNA sequence: TGCGCCAGCAGCCACCGGGGAGGGGGTTACGAGCAGTACTTC.

For the CDR3, the DNA is TGTGCCAGCAGGAGACTAGCGGAAGAGACCCAGTACTTC. Translated, it gives CASRRLAEETQYF. J is TRBJ2-5 and V is TRBV6-5, with 9 bases identical to TRBD2. The CDR3 has 13 amino acids. With 6 bases clipped from V and 3 bases from J, the junction kept 2 bases outside the gene matches. Germline V gene data show CDR1 as MNHEY and CDR2 as SVGAGI.

The rearrangement links TRBV2 to TRBJ1-2, with D possibly TRBD1 on 5 matching bases. The CDR3 spans 13 residues. V was shortened by 6 bases and J by 0 bases, with 8 bases between the two germline ends. Germline V gene lookup returns CDR1 SNHLY and CDR2 FYNNEI. The CDR3 sequence is CASRDTSNYGYTF. As DNA, the CDR3 is TGTGCCAGCAGGGACACCTCTAACTATGGCTACACCTTC.

V is TRBV11-2 and J is TRBJ2-1, with a possible D match to TRBD1 (5 bases). This CDR3 comprises 16 residues. Germline assignment: CDR1 SGHAT and CDR2 FQNNGV. The V and J ends lost 0 bases and 8 bases respectively, with 17 bases between them. CDR3 loop: CASSLEGGRELDEQFF. CDR3 sequence (DNA): TGTGCCAGCAGCTTAGAGGGCGGCAGGGAACTGGATGAGCAGTTCTTC.